What follows are 25 T cell receptor beta chains derived from one specimen sequenced in a study of blood T cell repertoires in COVID-19. Libraries were prepared by immunoSEQ multiplex PCR; TCRdb keeps only in-frame clonotypes and omits some of them. This sample has about 160,000 clones, with 70% to 90% found just once. Sequencing used peripheral blood. The receptors shown here come from a middle-aged man with acute or convalescent COVID-19.

This chain uses TRBV28 with TRBJ2-5; 10 nucleotides agree with TRBD1. The CDR3 is 16 residues long. Germline CDR1 and CDR2: MDHEN and SYDVKM. J gave up 7 bases and V 5 bases, and 13 bases lay outside the gene matches. CDR3 in DNA: TGTGCCAGCAGTAAGACAGGGGGCGCCATGTTCGGGACCCAGTACTTC. It is translated as CASSKTGGAMFGTQYF.

J is TRBJ1-2 and V is TRBV9, with 7 bases matching TRBD1. CDR3 length equals 15 residues. Germline values: CDR1 SGDLS, CDR2 YYNGEE. V shed 2 bases, J shed 3 bases, and the junction held 7 bases outside the gene matches. CDR3 sequence reads: CASSVTAGGDYGYTF. The CDR3 bases are TGTGCCAGCAGCGTTACTGCAGGGGGAGACTATGGCTACACCTTC.

This clone was recorded once. This sequence joins TRBV19 and TRBJ1-1; maybe TRBD1 (5 bases). Germline assignment: CDR1 LNHDA and CDR2 SQIVND (reference sequence). The CDR3 spans 16 residues. Trimming cost V 4 bases and J 0 bases, with 15 bases left between them. CDR3 region: CASSNNVGGMNTEAFF. Written as DNA, the CDR3 is TGTGCCAGTAGTAATAATGTTGGGGGGATGAACACTGAAGCTTTCTTT.

V gene TRBV25-1 combines with J gene TRBJ1-4; no reliable D call. Germline V gene sequence: CDR1 MGHDK, CDR2 SYGVNS. This CDR3 spans 14 amino acids. V dropped 5 bases and J dropped 0 bases, with 7 bases sitting between them. CDR3 in DNA: TGTGCCAGCAGTATTGGCACAACTAATGAAAAACTGTTTTTT. Translated: CASSIGTTNEKLFF.

V and J are TRBV30 and TRBJ1-5; D uncertain. Trimming removed 0 bases from V and 3 bases from J, with 9 bases in between. CDR3 length: 14 amino acids. CDR1 is GTSNPN and CDR2 is SVGIG in the germline V gene (reference sequence). CDR3 residues: CAWSVVSVNQPQHF. The CDR3, as DNA: TGTGCCTGGAGTGTGGTGAGTGTCAATCAGCCCCAGCATTTT.

This clone was seen more than once but under ten times. V and J are TRBV19 and TRBJ1-2, with 8 bases lining up with TRBD1. Germline lookup yields CDR1 LNHDA and CDR2 SQIVND (reference sequence). J lost 10 bases, V lost 1 base, and 17 bases had no gene match. The CDR3 loop spans 17 amino acids. The CDR3 loop reads CASSIGPTVGTGGHYTF. CDR3 DNA: TGTGCCAGTAGTATAGGTCCTACCGTCGGGACAGGTGGCCACTACACCTTC.

The rearrangement uses TRBV2 and TRBJ1-2; 7 positions agree with TRBD1. The CDR3 sequence is 14 residues long. V dropped 7 bases and J dropped 7; count of bases not matched to a gene: 12. Germline CDR1 is SNHLY and CDR2 is FYNNEI. This CDR3 is CASTREQGSGGYTF. The CDR3 DNA reads TGTGCCAGCACACGGGAACAGGGGAGCGGTGGCTACACCTTC.

The genes are TRBV3-1 (or the pseudogene TRBV3-2) and TRBJ2-7; 11 bases map to TRBD2. V was pared by 0 bases and J by 7 bases, with 14 bases of the junction left unmatched. The CDR3 consists of 18 residues. Germline-derived CDR1 and CDR2 are LGHDT and YNNKEL (reference sequence). The CDR3 protein is CASSQDSSGGSPVGEQYF. CDR3 in DNA: TGTGCCAGCAGCCAAGACTCTAGCGGGGGGTCCCCTGTAGGGGAGCAGTACTTC.

The V call is TRBV29-1, the J call TRBJ1-2, with unresolved D. The CDR3 has 13 residues. With 5 bases removed from V and 4 bases from J, the gap between germline ends came to 14 bases. The germline CDR1 and CDR2 sequences are SQVTM and ANQGSEA. CDR3 sequence: CSVLTRPSYGYTF. The CDR3 DNA sequence: TGCAGCGTTCTGACAAGGCCCTCCTATGGCTACACCTTC.

V and J are TRBV5-6 and TRBJ1-2, with 7 bases aligning to TRBD1. CDR1 is SGHDT and CDR2 is YYEEEE in the germline V gene. V was pared by 4 bases and J by 0 bases, with 9 bases of the junction left unmatched. This CDR3 is 16 amino acids long. The CDR3 region is CASSPDNDRANYGYTF. The CDR3 DNA sequence: TGTGCCAGCAGCCCCGACAACGACAGGGCTAACTATGGCTACACCTTC.

V is TRBV5-1 and J is TRBJ1-1, with 8 bases lining up with TRBD1. The germline CDR1 and CDR2 sequences are SGHRS and YFSETQ. J lost 1 base, V lost 4 bases, and 9 bases had no gene match. The CDR3 spans 16 residues. CDR3 in DNA: TGCGCCAGCAGCGCGGGGACAGGTATCAGGAACACTGAAGCTTTCTTT. This sequence encodes CASSAGTGIRNTEAFF.

The V gene is TRBV6-5, the J gene TRBJ2-2; D gene unclear. V lost 7 bases and J lost 8, with 14 bases in between. The germline V gene encodes CDR1 MNHEY and CDR2 SVGAGI. The length of the CDR3 is 13 residues. CDR3 residues: CASTKISTGELFF. Here the CDR3 DNA reads TGTGCCAGCACCAAAATTAGTACTGGGGAGCTGTTTTTT.

The CDR3 loop reads CASSFRGIGYTF. The CDR3, as DNA: TGTGCCAGCAGTTTCAGAGGGATTGGCTACACCTTC. The chain joins TRBV27 to TRBJ1-2; D gene ambiguous. V lost 3 bases and J 7 bases, leaving 9 bases between the germline ends. The germline CDR1 and CDR2 sequences are MNHEY and SMNVEV (reference sequence). The CDR3 is 12 residues long.

This clone was counted a few times. The chain links TRBV18 to TRBJ1-2; a weak D match, TRBD1 (6 bases). Trimming took 0 bases from V and 4 from J, leaving 18 bases between them. Germline V gene lookup returns CDR1 KGHSH and CDR2 LQKENI. The CDR3 has 17 residues. The CDR3 is CASSPPALGGQTYGYTF. CDR3 nucleotides: TGTGCCAGCTCACCACCGGCTTTGGGGGGGCAGACCTATGGCTACACCTTC.

V usage is TRBV10-3 and J usage is TRBJ2-1; unclear D gene. The CDR3 runs 12 residues. The V and J ends lost 3 bases and 5 bases respectively, with 5 bases between them. Germline loops: CDR1 ENHRY, CDR2 SYGVKD. The CDR3 loop is CAISDGDNEQFF. Here the CDR3 DNA reads TGTGCCATCAGTGACGGAGACAATGAGCAGTTCTTC.

This chain uses TRBV4-2 with TRBJ2-5, with TRBD2 matching 9 bases. Germline CDR1 and CDR2: LGHNA and YNFKEQ. V shed 2 bases and J 2 bases; nucleotides not matched to a gene: 9. The CDR3 runs 17 residues. The CDR3 here is CASSQSSGGGGQETQYF. The DNA of the CDR3 is TGTGCCAGCAGCCAAAGTTCCGGCGGGGGGGGTCAAGAGACCCAGTACTTC.

The rearrangement joins TRBV6-5 to TRBJ1-5; no reliable D call. In germline, CDR1 is MNHEY, CDR2 SVGAGI. The CDR3 spans 13 residues. The germline V and J ends were trimmed by 6 bases and 4 bases, with 10 bases remaining between them. CDR3 residues: CASRVSANQPQHF. Here the CDR3 DNA reads TGTGCCAGCAGGGTCAGCGCTAATCAGCCCCAGCATTTT.

This clone was seen more than once but under ten times. The chain has TRBV6-5 and TRBJ2-1; D is undetermined. CDR3 length: 14 amino acids. Germline CDR1 and CDR2: MNHEY and SVGAGI. V lost 7 bases to trimming and J lost 8 bases, with 18 bases between them. In nucleotides, the CDR3 is TGTGCCAGCACCGACCGGGTCTTCTCCCATGAGCAGTTCTTC. As protein: CASTDRVFSHEQFF.

The chain uses TRBV2 and TRBJ2-7; maybe TRBD1 (5 bases). Germline loops: CDR1 SNHLY, CDR2 FYNNEI. This CDR3 has 14 amino acids. The V end lost 6 bases, the J end lost 2 bases, and 14 bases lay between the germline ends. Written as DNA, the CDR3 is TGTGCCAGCAGATTCTTGACAGACGCCTACGAGCAGTACTTC. It encodes CASRFLTDAYEQYF.

The chain employs TRBV19 and TRBJ2-7; 11 bases map to TRBD2. The trim removed 2 bases at V and 3 bases at J, leaving 3 bases unmatched. The CDR3 loop spans 15 amino acids. CDR1 and CDR2 (germline): LNHDA, SQIVND (reference sequence). CDR3 sequence: CASSILAGGDYEQYF. CDR3 nucleotide sequence: TGTGCCAGTAGTATACTAGCGGGGGGTGACTACGAGCAGTACTTC.

The genes are TRBV11-1 and TRBJ2-1; D possibly corresponds to TRBD1 (5 bases). Trimming took 3 bases from V and 5 from J, leaving 8 bases between them. Looked up from germline, CDR1 is SGHAT and CDR2 is FQDESV (reference sequence). This CDR3 spans 13 amino acids. CDR3 DNA: TGTGCCAGCAGCTTTCAGGGTAACAATGAGCAGTTCTTC. This gives the protein CASSFQGNNEQFF.

This clone was seen just once. The rearrangement links TRBV7-9 to TRBJ2-1; D unresolved. The CDR3 runs to 14 residues. Germline assignment: CDR1 SEHNR and CDR2 FQNEAQ (reference sequence). The germline V and J ends were trimmed by 3 bases and 2 bases, with 8 bases remaining between them. The CDR3 protein is CASSLAVPYNEQFF. CDR3 nucleotides: TGTGCCAGCAGCTTGGCGGTCCCCTACAATGAGCAGTTCTTC.

This rearrangement joins TRBV7-2 to TRBJ2-4; 7 nucleotides line up with TRBD2. The CDR3 is made up of 18 amino acids. The germline V gene encodes CDR1 SGHTA and CDR2 FQGNSA. J was trimmed by 0 bases and V by 4 bases; bases with no gene match: 12. This chain's CDR3 is CASSSHSGRVLAKNIQYF. CDR3 nucleotide sequence: TGTGCCAGCAGCTCCCATAGCGGGCGCGTACTAGCCAAAAACATTCAGTACTTC.

This chain joins TRBV30 and TRBJ1-4, with 7 bases fitting TRBD1. The V segment lost 5 bases and the J segment 4 bases; nucleotides outside the gene matches: 4. Germline assignment: CDR1 GTSNPN and CDR2 SVGIG (reference sequence). The CDR3 covers 13 residues. CDR3 sequence reads: CAWQTGRNEKLFF. CDR3 nucleotide sequence: TGTGCCTGGCAGACAGGGCGTAATGAAAAACTGTTTTTT.

This clone was found a few times. The CDR3 DNA sequence: TGTGCCAGCAACCGAGACAGGTCTGACGAGCAGTACTTC. As protein: CASNRDRSDEQYF. This chain uses TRBV2 with TRBJ2-7; D is possibly TRBD1 (6 bases). The ends were cut back, 7 bases at V and 5 bases at J, with 15 bases in the middle. Germline V gene data show CDR1 as SNHLY and CDR2 as FYNNEI. The CDR3 is 13 residues long.